These 14 T cell receptor beta chains were all obtained from the same sample, sequenced in a study of neoadjuvant nivolumab and ipilimumab in lung cancer. The table came from immunoSEQ multiplex PCR; TCRdb's copy has only in-frame clones and leaves some out. The sample shows tens of thousands of clones, 75% to 95% of them seen only once. This material consisted of peripheral blood, taken after neoadjuvant nivolumab, alone or with ipilimumab, at or shortly before surgery. The receptors come from an adult with non-small cell lung cancer.

This chain links TRBV7-9 with TRBJ2-7; D gene ambiguous. The CDR3 is 11 amino acids. Germline assignment: CDR1 SEHNR and CDR2 FQNEAQ (reference sequence). V dropped 8 bases and J dropped 3 bases, with 8 bases sitting between them. CDR3 amino acids: CASGMYYEQYF. The CDR3 DNA sequence: TGTGCCAGCGGAATGTACTACGAGCAGTACTTC.

The chain is built from TRBV6-5 and TRBJ1-6; 9 nucleotides match TRBD1. After removal of 5 bases from V and 8 bases from J, the junction contained 7 bases not matched to a gene. The length of the CDR3 is 15 residues. From germline, CDR1 is MNHEY and CDR2 SVGAGI. The CDR3 loop is CASSTGGARYSPLHF. The CDR3 coding sequence is TGTGCCAGCAGTACAGGGGGCGCGAGATATTCACCCCTCCACTTT.

The CDR3: CASSFHPETGADTQYF. The CDR3 nucleotides read TGTGCCAGCAGCTTCCACCCAGAGACAGGGGCAGATACGCAGTATTTT. V and J are TRBV7-9 and TRBJ2-3, with TRBD1 matching over 8 bases. CDR3 length: 16 residues. J lost 4 bases, V lost 3 bases, and 9 bases had no gene match. Germline V gene sequence: CDR1 SEHNR, CDR2 FQNEAQ (reference sequence).

DNA for the CDR3: TGTGCCAGCAGCTTAGACAGGGGAAGCACAGATACGCAGTATTTT. It translates to CASSLDRGSTDTQYF. The chain uses TRBV7-6 and TRBJ2-3; 7 bases align to TRBD1. The CDR3 has 15 amino acids. Germline V gives CDR1 SGHVS, CDR2 FNYEAQ. Germline trimming cut 1 base from V and 0 bases from J; bases unmatched to any gene: 1.

This clone was seen more than once but under ten times. The chain recombines TRBV2 with TRBJ2-3; D is possibly TRBD2 (5 bases). V was pared by 3 bases and J by 9 bases, with 10 bases between. Germline V lookup: CDR1 SNHLY, CDR2 FYNNEI. This CDR3 spans 12 amino acids. CDR3 sequence reads: CASSDGPGTQYF. DNA of the CDR3: TGTGCCAGCAGTGACGGGCCGGGGACGCAGTATTTT.

The chain is built from TRBV6-5 and TRBJ2-7, with TRBD2 as a possible D gene (6 bases). The CDR3 totals 11 residues. CDR1 is MNHEY and CDR2 is SVGAGI in the germline V gene. Trimming left V 4 bases short and J 7 bases short, with 8 bases between. The CDR3 DNA reads as TGTGCCAGCAGTTCCCGGGGGGAGCAGTACTTC. It is translated as CASSSRGEQYF.

This clone was detected a few times. The chain couples TRBV9 to TRBJ1-4, with 9 bases that match TRBD1. The CDR3 spans 14 residues. V shed 4 bases, J shed 11 bases, and the junction held 9 bases outside the gene matches. The germline gives CDR1 SGDLS, CDR2 YYNGEE. CDR3 sequence reads: CASSLGQGGQKLFF. As DNA, the CDR3 is TGTGCCAGCAGCCTGGGACAGGGAGGTCAGAAACTGTTTTTT.

The V call is TRBV28, the J call TRBJ1-5; maybe TRBD1 (5 bases). Germline CDR1 reads MDHEN; CDR2 reads SYDVKM. CDR3 length: 15 amino acids. V was trimmed by 5 bases and J by 4 bases, leaving 15 bases between them. CDR3: CASSPPFGANQPQHF. In nucleotides, the CDR3 is TGTGCCAGCAGTCCCCCTTTTGGGGCAAATCAGCCCCAGCATTTT.

This clone has just a few counts. The chain carries TRBV5-1 and TRBJ2-5, with D possibly matching TRBD2 (5 bases). CDR3 length: 15 residues. In germline, CDR1 is SGHRS, CDR2 YFSETQ. With 0 bases removed from V and 5 bases from J, the gap between germline ends came to 14 bases. CDR3 protein: CASSLELGFRETQYF. Here the CDR3 DNA reads TGCGCCAGCAGCTTGGAACTAGGATTCAGGGAGACCCAGTACTTC.

This chain links TRBV11-2 with TRBJ1-1; D may be TRBD1 (6 bases). This CDR3 has 15 amino acids. V lost 5 bases and J 3 bases, leaving 16 bases between the germline ends. Germline values: CDR1 SGHAT, CDR2 FQNNGV. The CDR3 protein is CASSGSRGRDTEAFF. The CDR3 region has the DNA TGTGCCAGCAGCGGTAGCCGGGGGCGAGACACTGAAGCTTTCTTT. Complete variable domain (other parts from reference TRBV11-2 and TRBJ1-1): EAGVAQSPRYKIIEKRQSVAFWCNPISGHATLYWYQQILGQGPKLLIQFQNNGVVDDSQLPKDRFSAERLKGVDSTLKIQPAKLEDSAVYLCASSGSRGRDTEAFFGQGTRLTVV.

J is TRBJ2-3 and V is TRBV27; D not resolved. Germline V gives CDR1 MNHEY, CDR2 SMNVEV (reference sequence). V was pared by 5 bases and J by 2 bases, with 8 bases between. The CDR3 has 13 amino acids. CDR3 sequence reads: CASSPRFTDTQYF. CDR3 DNA: TGTGCCAGCAGTCCTAGGTTCACAGATACGCAGTATTTT.

The chain links TRBV7-6 to TRBJ2-7, with 7 bases identical to TRBD1. The CDR3 loop spans 14 amino acids. Trimming took 6 bases from V and 6 from J; bases not matched to a gene: 11. Looked up from germline, CDR1 is SGHVS and CDR2 is FNYEAQ. The CDR3 region is CASSPGQSVGEQYF. In DNA form, the CDR3 reads TGTGCCAGCAGTCCGGGACAGAGTGTGGGCGAGCAGTACTTC.

The chain is built from TRBV4-1 and TRBJ2-7; 7 nucleotides agree with TRBD1. Germline-derived CDR1 and CDR2 are MGHRA and YSYEKL. V dropped 5 bases and J dropped 1; count of bases not matched to a gene: 5. The CDR3 runs to 14 residues. The CDR3 region is CASSYGTESYEQYF. The CDR3 DNA is TGCGCCAGCAGCTACGGGACAGAGTCCTACGAGCAGTACTTC.

This clone was found once. The gene calls are TRBV13 and TRBJ2-7; tentatively, D is TRBD1 or TRBD2 (7 bases each). This CDR3 comprises 15 residues. The V gene's germline CDR1 is PRHDT and CDR2 FYEKMQ (reference sequence). V shed 3 bases and J shed 0 bases, with 12 bases lying between them. The CDR3 coding sequence is TGTGCCAGCAGCTTCCAGGGGGGGGCCTCCTACGAGCAGTACTTC. As protein: CASSFQGGASYEQYF. The variable domain in full, with the rest retrieved from reference TRBV13 and TRBJ2-7, is AAGVIQSPRHLIKEKRETATLKCYPIPRHDTVYWYQQGPGQDPQFLISFYEKMQSDKGSIPDRFSAQQFSDYHSELNMSSLELGDSALYFCASSFQGGASYEQYFGPGTRLTVT.